This T cell receptor (beta chain) derives from a study of preoperative IRX-2 immunotherapy in early breast cancer. Treatment denoted: preoperative locoregional IRX-2 cytokine immunotherapy. The germline V gene has CDR1 SEHNR and CDR2 FQNEAQ (reference sequence). CDR3 size: 16 residues. V lost 5 bases to trimming and J lost 3 bases; unmatched junction nucleotides: 9. The protocol was immunoSEQ multiplex PCR, while the TCRdb copy is restricted to in-frame clones and leaves out a portion. In the table there are 35,000 to 55,000 clones, about 94% of which are singletons. The sequencing here drew on tumor tissue, taken after IRX-2 immunotherapy. The TCR sequence derives from a human donor with breast cancer. The chain is built from TRBV7-9 and TRBJ2-2; 7 bases line up with TRBD1. CDR3 coding DNA: TGTGCCAGCAGCCCACTCGACAGGGCCCACACCGGGGAGCTGTTTTTT. Protein: CASSPLDRAHTGELFF. Drawing the rest from reference TRBV7-9 and TRBJ2-2, the complete variable domain is DTGVSQNPRHKITKRGQNVTFRCDPISEHNRLYWYRQTLGQGPEFLTYFQNEAQLEKSRLLSDRFSAERPKGSFSTLEIQRTEQGDSAMYLCASSPLDRAHTGELFFGEGSRLTVL.